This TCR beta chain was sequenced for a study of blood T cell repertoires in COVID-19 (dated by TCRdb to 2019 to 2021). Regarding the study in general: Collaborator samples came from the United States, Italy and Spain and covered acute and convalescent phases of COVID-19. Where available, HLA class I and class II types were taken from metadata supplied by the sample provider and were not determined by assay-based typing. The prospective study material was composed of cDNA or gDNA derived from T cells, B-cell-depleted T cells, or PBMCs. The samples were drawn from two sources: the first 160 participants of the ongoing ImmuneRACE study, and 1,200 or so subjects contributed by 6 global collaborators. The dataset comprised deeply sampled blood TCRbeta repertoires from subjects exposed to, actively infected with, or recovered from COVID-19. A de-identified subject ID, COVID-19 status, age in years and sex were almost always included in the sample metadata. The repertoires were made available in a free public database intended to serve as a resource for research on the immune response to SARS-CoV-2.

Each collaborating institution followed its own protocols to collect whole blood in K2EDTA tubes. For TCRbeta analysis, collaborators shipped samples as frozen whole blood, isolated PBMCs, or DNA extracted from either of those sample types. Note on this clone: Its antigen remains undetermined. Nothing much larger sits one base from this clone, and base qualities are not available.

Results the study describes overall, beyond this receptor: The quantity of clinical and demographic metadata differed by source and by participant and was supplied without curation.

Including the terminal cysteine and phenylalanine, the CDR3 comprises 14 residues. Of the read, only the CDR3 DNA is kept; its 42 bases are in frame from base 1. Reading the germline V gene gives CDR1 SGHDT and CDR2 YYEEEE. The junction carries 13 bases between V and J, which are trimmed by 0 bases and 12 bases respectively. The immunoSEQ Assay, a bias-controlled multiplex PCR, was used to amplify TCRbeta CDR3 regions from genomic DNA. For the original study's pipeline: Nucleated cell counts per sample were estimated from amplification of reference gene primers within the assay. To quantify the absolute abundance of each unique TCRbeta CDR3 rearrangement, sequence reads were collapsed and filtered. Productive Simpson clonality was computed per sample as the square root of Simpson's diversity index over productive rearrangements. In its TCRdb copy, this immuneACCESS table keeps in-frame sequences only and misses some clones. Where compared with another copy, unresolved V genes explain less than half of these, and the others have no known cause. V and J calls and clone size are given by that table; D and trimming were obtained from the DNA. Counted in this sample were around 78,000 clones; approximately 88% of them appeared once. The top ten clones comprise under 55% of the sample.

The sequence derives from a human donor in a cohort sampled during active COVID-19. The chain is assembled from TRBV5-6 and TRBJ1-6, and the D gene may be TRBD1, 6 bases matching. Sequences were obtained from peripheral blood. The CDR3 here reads CASSLGQVRGPLHF. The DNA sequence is TGTGCCAGCAGCTTGGGACAGGTCCGCGGACCCCTCCACTTT. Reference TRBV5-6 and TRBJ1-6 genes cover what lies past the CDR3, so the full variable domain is DAGVTQSPTHLIKTRGQQVTLRCSPKSGHDTVSWYQQALGQGPQFIFQYYEEEERQRGNFPDRFSGHQFPNYSSELNVNALLLGDSALYLCASSLGQVRGPLHFGNGTRLTVT.